The clone carrying this T cell receptor (beta chain) showed up many times. This record comes from a study of human T cells and chemical hapten exposure. Study background: Per-sample TCR yields varied mainly from small pooled library volume differences.

Each cDNA molecule in the library carried unique molecular identifiers. A single record per CDR3 protein comes from TCRdb applying MiXCR to the 5' RACE reads. This table has 120,000 to 150,000 distinct CDR3 sequences, 4.1% appearing once. Germline trimming cut 4 bases from V and 2 bases from J; bases unmatched to any gene: 5. The CDR3 is 14 residues long. CDR1 is SGHRS, CDR2 YFSETQ, per germline. Total RNA extraction was carried out from unfractionated whole blood. V and J are TRBV5-1 and TRBJ2-7; 8 bases line up with TRBD1. The receptor was derived from a female donor in good health. CDR3 nucleotides: TGCGCCAGCAGCCTGGACAGGGTTACCTACGAGCAGTACTTC. It is translated as CASSLDRVTYEQYF.